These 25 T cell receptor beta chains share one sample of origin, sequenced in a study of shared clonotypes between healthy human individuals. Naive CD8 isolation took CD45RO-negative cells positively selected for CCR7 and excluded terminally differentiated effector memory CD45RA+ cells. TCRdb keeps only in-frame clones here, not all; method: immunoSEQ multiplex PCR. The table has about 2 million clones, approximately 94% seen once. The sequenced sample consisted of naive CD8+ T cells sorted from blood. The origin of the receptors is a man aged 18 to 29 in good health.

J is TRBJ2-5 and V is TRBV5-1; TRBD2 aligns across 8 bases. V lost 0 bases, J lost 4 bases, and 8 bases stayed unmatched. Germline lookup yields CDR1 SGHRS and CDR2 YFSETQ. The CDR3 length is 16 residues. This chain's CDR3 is CASSLVTSGGGETQYF. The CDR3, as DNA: TGCGCCAGCAGCTTGGTAACTAGCGGAGGGGGAGAGACCCAGTACTTC. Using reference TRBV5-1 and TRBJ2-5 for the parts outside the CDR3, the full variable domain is KAGVTQTPRYLIKTRGQQVTLSCSPISGHRSVSWYQQTPGQGLQFLFEYFSETQRNKGNFPGRFSGRQFSNSRSEMNVSTLELGDSALYLCASSLVTSGGGETQYFGPGTRLLVL.

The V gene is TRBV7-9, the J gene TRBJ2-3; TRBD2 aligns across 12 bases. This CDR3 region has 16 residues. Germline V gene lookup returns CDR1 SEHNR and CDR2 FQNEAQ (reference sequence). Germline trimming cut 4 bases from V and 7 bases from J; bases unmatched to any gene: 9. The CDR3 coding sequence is TGTGCCAGCAGCTCGGGACTAGCGGGTGCTCTGAATACGCAGTATTTT. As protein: CASSSGLAGALNTQYF.

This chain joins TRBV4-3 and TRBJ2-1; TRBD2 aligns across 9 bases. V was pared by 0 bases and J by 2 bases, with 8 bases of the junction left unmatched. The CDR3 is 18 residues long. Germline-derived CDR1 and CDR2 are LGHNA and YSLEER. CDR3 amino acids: CASSQEGLGLAAYNEQFF. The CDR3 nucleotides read TGCGCCAGCAGCCAAGAAGGGTTGGGACTAGCCGCCTACAATGAGCAGTTCTTC.

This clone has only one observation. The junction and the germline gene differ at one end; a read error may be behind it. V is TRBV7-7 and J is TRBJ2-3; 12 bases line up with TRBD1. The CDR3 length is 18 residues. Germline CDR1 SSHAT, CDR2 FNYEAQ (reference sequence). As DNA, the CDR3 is TGTGCTAGCAGCGTCGACATACCGGGACAGGGGGCTGCAGATACGCAGTATTTT. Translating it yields CASSVDIPGQGAADTQYF. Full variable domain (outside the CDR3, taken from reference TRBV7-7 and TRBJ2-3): GAGVSQSPRYKVTKRGQDVTLRCDPISSHATLYWYQQALGQGPEFLTYFNYEAQPDKSGLPSDRFSAERPEGSISTLTIQRTEQRDSAMYRCASSVDIPGQGAADTQYFGPGTRLTVL.

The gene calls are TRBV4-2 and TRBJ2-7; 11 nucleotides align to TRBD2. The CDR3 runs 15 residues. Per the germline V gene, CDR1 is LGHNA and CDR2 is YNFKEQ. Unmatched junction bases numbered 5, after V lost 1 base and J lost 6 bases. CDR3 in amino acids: CASSQGVAGGREQYF. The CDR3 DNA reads TGTGCCAGCAGCCAAGGAGTAGCGGGGGGGCGCGAGCAGTACTTC.

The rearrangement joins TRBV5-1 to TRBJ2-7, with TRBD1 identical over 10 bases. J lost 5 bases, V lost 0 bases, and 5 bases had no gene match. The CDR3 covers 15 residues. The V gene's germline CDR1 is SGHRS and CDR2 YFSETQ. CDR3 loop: CASSLAPGQGNEQYF. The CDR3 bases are TGCGCCAGCAGCTTGGCACCGGGACAGGGGAACGAGCAGTACTTC.

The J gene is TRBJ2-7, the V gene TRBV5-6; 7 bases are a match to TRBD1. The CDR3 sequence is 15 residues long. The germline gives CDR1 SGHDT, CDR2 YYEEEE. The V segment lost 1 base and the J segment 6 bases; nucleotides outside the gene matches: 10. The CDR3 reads CASSLQQGFASEQYF. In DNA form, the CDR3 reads TGTGCCAGCAGCTTGCAACAGGGGTTTGCGTCCGAGCAGTACTTC.

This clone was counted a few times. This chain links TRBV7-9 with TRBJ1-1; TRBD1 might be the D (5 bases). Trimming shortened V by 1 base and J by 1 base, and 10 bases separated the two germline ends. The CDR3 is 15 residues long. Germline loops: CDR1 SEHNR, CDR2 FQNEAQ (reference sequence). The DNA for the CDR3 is TGTGCCAGCAGCTTAGGGGACCGAAGGAACACTGAAGCTTTCTTT. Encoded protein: CASSLGDRRNTEAFF.

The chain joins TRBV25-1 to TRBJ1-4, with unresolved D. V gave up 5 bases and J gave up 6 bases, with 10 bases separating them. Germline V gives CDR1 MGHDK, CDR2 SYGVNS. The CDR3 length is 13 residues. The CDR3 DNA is TGTGCCAGCAGTTGGGAGCCGGATGAAAAACTGTTTTTT. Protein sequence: CASSWEPDEKLFF.

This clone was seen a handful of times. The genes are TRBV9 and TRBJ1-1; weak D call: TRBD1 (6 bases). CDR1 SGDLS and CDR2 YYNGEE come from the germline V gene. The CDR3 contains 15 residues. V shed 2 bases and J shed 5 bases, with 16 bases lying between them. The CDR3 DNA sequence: TGTGCCAGCAGCGTTTCAGAAACAGGGTCGACTGAAGCTTTCTTT. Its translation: CASSVSETGSTEAFF.

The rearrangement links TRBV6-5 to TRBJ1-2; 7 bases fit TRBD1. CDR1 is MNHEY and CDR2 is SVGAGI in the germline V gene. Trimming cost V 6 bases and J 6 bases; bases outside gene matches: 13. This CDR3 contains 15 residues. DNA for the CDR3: TGTGCCAGCAGCCAAAGGACAGGAGGCCTTAATGGCTACACCTTC. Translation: CASSQRTGGLNGYTF.

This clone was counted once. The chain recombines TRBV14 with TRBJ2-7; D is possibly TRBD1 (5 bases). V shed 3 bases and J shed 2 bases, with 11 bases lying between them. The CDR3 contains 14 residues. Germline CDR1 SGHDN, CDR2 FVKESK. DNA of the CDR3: TGTGCCAGCAGCCACCTTGACAGAACCTACGAGCAGTACTTC. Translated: CASSHLDRTYEQYF.

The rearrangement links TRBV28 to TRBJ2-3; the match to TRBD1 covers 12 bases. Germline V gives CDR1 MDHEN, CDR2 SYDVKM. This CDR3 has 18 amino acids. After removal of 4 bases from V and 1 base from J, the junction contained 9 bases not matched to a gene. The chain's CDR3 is CASSSTFGTGGGTDTQYF. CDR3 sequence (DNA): TGTGCCAGCAGTTCCACGTTCGGGACAGGGGGCGGCACAGATACGCAGTATTTT.

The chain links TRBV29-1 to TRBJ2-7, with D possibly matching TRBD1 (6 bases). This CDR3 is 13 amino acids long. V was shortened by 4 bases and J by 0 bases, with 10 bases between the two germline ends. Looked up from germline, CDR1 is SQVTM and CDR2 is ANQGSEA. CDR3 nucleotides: TGCAGCGTTGTGAGGGGGTACTCCTACGAGCAGTACTTC. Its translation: CSVVRGYSYEQYF.

The CDR3 loop reads CASKTGGNTGELFF. In DNA form, the CDR3 reads TGTGCCAGCAAGACAGGGGGTAACACCGGGGAGCTGTTTTTT. V gene TRBV27 combines with J gene TRBJ2-2; 9 positions match TRBD1. CDR1 and CDR2 from the germline V gene are MNHEY and SMNVEV (reference sequence). The CDR3 has 14 amino acids. Trimming took 7 bases from V and 2 from J; bases not matched to a gene: 2.

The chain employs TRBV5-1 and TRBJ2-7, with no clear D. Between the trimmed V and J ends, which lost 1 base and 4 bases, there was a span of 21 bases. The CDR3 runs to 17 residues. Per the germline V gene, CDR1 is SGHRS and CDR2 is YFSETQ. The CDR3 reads CASSLSSVDPPTYEQYF. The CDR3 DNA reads TGCGCCAGCAGCTTGAGTAGTGTAGACCCTCCAACGTACGAGCAGTACTTC.

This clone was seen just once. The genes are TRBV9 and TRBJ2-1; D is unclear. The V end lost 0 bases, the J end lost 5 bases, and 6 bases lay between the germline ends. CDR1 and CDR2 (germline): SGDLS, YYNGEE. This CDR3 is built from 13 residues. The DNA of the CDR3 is TGTGCCAGCAGCGTAGGGAACGACAATGAGCAGTTCTTC. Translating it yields CASSVGNDNEQFF. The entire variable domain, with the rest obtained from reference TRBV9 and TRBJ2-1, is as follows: DSGVTQTPKHLITATGQRVTLRCSPRSGDLSVYWYQQSLDQGLQFLIQYYNGEERAKGNILERFSAQQFPDLHSELNLSSLELGDSALYFCASSVGNDNEQFFGPGTRLTVL.

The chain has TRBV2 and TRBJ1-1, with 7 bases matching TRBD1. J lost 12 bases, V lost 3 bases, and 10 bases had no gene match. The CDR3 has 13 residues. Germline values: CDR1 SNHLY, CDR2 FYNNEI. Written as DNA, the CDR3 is TGTGCCAGCAGTGACCCCACAGGGGCCATTACTTTCTTT. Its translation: CASSDPTGAITFF.

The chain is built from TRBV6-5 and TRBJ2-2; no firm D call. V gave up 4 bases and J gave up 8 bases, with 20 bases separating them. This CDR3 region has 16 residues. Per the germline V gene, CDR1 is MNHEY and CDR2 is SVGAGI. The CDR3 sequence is CASSLPGPPEGGELFF. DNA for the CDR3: TGTGCCAGCAGTTTACCGGGCCCCCCTGAAGGTGGGGAGCTGTTTTTT.

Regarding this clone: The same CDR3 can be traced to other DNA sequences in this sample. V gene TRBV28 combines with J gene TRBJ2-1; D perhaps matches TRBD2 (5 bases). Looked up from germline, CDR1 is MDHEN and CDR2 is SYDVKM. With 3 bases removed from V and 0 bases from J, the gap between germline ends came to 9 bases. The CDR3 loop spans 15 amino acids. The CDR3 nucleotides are TGTGCCAGCAGTTTCCGGGGTGGCTCCTACAATGAGCAGTTCTTC. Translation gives CASSFRGGSYNEQFF.

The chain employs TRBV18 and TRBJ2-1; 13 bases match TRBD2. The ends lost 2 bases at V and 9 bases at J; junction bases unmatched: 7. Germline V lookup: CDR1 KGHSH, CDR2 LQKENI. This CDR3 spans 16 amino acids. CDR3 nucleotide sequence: TGTGCCAGCTCACCAAAGACTAGCGGGGGGCTCCGTGAGCAGTTCTTC. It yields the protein CASSPKTSGGLREQFF.

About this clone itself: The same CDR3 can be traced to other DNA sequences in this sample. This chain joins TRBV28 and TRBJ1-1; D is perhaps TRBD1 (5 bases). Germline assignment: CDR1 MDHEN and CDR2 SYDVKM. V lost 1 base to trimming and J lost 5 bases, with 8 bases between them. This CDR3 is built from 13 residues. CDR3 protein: CASSLSRGTEAFF. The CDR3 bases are TGTGCCAGCAGTTTATCCCGGGGGACTGAAGCTTTCTTT.

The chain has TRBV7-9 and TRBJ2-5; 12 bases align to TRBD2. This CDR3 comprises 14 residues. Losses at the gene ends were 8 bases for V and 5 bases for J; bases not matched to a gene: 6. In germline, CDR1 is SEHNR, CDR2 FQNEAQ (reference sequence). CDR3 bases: TGTGCCAGCGGAACTAGCGGGGGGCCGGAGACCCAGTACTTC. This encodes CASGTSGGPETQYF.

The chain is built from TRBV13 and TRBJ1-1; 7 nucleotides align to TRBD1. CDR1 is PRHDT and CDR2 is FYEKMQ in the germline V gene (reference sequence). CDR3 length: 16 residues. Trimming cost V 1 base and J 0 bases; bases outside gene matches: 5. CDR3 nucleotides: TGTGCCAGCAGCTTAGTGGCAGGGGGTTTGAACACTGAAGCTTTCTTT. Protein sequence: CASSLVAGGLNTEAFF.

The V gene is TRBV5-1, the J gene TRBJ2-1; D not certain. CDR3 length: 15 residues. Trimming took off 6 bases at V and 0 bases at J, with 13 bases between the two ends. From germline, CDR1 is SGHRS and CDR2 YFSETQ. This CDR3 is CASTLGSSSYNEQFF. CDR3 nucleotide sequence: TGCGCCAGCACCTTAGGTTCCAGCTCCTACAATGAGCAGTTCTTC.